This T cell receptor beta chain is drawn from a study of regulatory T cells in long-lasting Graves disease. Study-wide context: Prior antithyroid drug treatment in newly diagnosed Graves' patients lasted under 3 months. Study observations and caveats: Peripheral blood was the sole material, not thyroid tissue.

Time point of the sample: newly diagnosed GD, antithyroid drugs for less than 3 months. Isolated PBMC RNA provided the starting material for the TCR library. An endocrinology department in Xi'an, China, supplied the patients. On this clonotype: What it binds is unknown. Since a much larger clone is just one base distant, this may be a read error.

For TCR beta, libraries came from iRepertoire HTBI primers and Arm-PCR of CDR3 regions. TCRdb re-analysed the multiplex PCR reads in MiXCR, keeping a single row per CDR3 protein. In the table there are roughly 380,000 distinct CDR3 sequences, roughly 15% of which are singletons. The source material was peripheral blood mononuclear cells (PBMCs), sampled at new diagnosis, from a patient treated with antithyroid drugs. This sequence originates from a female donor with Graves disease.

CDR3 coding DNA: TGTGCCAGCAGTTACGGCGGTGAGCAGATCTTC. Protein sequence: CASSYGGEQIF. This chain links TRBV6-2 or TRBV6-3 with TRBJ2-1; D unclear. The CDR3 is 11 residues long. Germline CDR1 MNHEY, CDR2 SVGEGT.